The rows below give T cell receptor beta chains drawn from one sample of a study of radiotherapy plus CTLA-4 blockade in lung cancer. Clones were read by immunoSEQ multiplex PCR, and TCRdb kept only the in-frame ones, dropping some. The table records roughly 110,000 clones, over 75% of them present only once. The sequencing used peripheral blood, collected from a patient treated with radiotherapy plus ipilimumab. The receptor source for this set is a human donor with non-small cell lung cancer that progressed on radiotherapy plus ipilimumab. Some clones in this sample may be carry-over from other donors' samples. Each CDR3 is given with its conserved first and last residue. A D gene is named only where the DNA matches it firmly. Size tells how often a clone was seen (once, few, many) or the class of an expanded clone, and some rows leave it out.

j_call,v_call,clone_size,d_call,cdr3_nt,cdr3_aa
TRBJ1-6,TRBV7-2,NA,NA,TGTGCCAGCAGCTTATTCCGTAGGGATTCACCCCTCCACTTT,CASSLFRRDSPLHF
TRBJ1-1,TRBV7-8,few,NA,TGTGCCAGCAGCTTAGTCAGGTCGAACACTGAAGCTTTCTTT,CASSLVRSNTEAFF
TRBJ2-1,TRBV9,NA,NA,TGTGCCAGCAGCGTATTTATGGGGGCGGCCTACAATGAGCAGTTCTTC,CASSVFMGAAYNEQFF
TRBJ2-1,TRBV4-3,NA,NA,TGCGCCAGCAGCCAAGATTGGACACGTAACAATGAGCAGTTCTTC,CASSQDWTRNNEQFF
TRBJ1-6,TRBV7-3,NA,NA,TGTGCCAGCAGCTTACTGGGGGCGGAGAATTCACCCCTCCACTTT,CASSLLGAENSPLHF
TRBJ2-5,TRBV5-5,NA,NA,TGTGCCAGCAGCTTGGTGGGTTCCCCTGAGACCCAGTACTTC,CASSLVGSPETQYF
TRBJ2-5,TRBV13,NA,TRBD2,TGTGCCAGCAGCCCCTGGGTCGGACTAGCGGAAGAGACCCAGTACTTC,CASSPWVGLAEETQYF
TRBJ2-1,TRBV30,once,TRBD1,TGTGCCTGGAGTGTTGGGGACAGGTTATACAATGAGCAGTTCTTC,CAWSVGDRLYNEQFF
TRBJ2-2,TRBV6-4,NA,NA,TGTGCCAGCAGTGACTCTGCGGAGCACGGGGAGCTGTTTTTT,CASSDSAEHGELFF
TRBJ2-5,TRBV7-9,NA,NA,TGTGCCAGCAGCTCTCACAGCCAAGAGACCCAGTACTTC,CASSSHSQETQYF
TRBJ1-2,TRBV5-1,once,TRBD1,TGCGCCAGCAGCCTCTCGACAGGGAGGATCTTTGGCTACACCTTC,CASSLSTGRIFGYTF
TRBJ1-1,TRBV19,NA,NA,TGTGCCAGTAAAATGGACAGGAACACTGAAGCTTTCTTT,CASKMDRNTEAFF
TRBJ2-5,TRBV29-1,few,TRBD1,TGCAGCGTTCGGGCCCTGGACAGGGGGCGGAAAGAGACCCAGTACTTC,CSVRALDRGRKETQYF
TRBJ2-1,TRBV27,NA,NA,TGTGCCAGCAGTTTATCCCTCTACAATGAGCAGTTCTTC,CASSLSLYNEQFF
TRBJ2-7,TRBV9,NA,TRBD1,TGTGCCAGCAGTGGCGGACAGGGGTCCTACGAGCAGTACTTC,CASSGGQGSYEQYF
TRBJ1-1,TRBV19,once,NA,TGTGCCAGTAACCCCCAATACGGGGGAACCATGAACACTGAAGCTTTCTTT,CASNPQYGGTMNTEAFF
TRBJ2-7,TRBV5-1,NA,TRBD1,TGCGCCAGCAGCCCCACGGCGGGGACAGGGAGCTACGAGCAGTACTTC,CASSPTAGTGSYEQYF
TRBJ1-1,TRBV5-6,NA,TRBD1,TGTGCCAGCAGCTCGGGACAGCCTAACACTGAAGCTTTCTTT,CASSSGQPNTEAFF
TRBJ2-1,TRBV7-3,NA,NA,TGTGCCAGCAGCGTCAACTATTACAATGAGCAGTTCTTC,CASSVNYYNEQFF
TRBJ1-5,TRBV6-4,NA,TRBD1,TGTGCCAGCAGTGACCCAGGGGGTAGCAATCAGCCCCAGCATTTT,CASSDPGGSNQPQHF
TRBJ2-7,TRBV5-1,NA,TRBD2,TGCGCCAGCAGCTTGTTAATAGCGGGGAGCTCCTACGAGCAGTACTTC,CASSLLIAGSSYEQYF
TRBJ1-1,TRBV6-5,NA,NA,TGTGCCAGCAGAGACGCAACTCGAGCTTTCTTT,CASRDATRAFF
TRBJ2-5,TRBV7-9,once,TRBD1,TGTGCCAGCAGCCCCCGGACAGGGACGGGCGAAGAGACCCAGTACTTC,CASSPRTGTGEETQYF
TRBJ2-1,TRBV7-7,NA,TRBD1,TGTGCTAGCAGCCACGGACAGGCCTCCTACAATGAGCAGTTCTTC,CASSHGQASYNEQFF
TRBJ2-3,TRBV7-9,NA,NA,TGTGCCAGCAGCCCCCAGGGGATCAGTACAGATACGCAGTATTTT,CASSPQGISTDTQYF
TRBJ2-5,TRBV7-8,NA,NA,TGTGCCAGCAGCTTCCGGACAAGTCGGCAAGAGACCCAGTACTTC,CASSFRTSRQETQYF
TRBJ2-7,TRBV4-3,NA,NA,TGCGCCAGCAGCCCCCAGCGGGCGGCTATCTACGAGCAGTACTTC,CASSPQRAAIYEQYF
TRBJ2-1,TRBV18,NA,TRBD1,TGTGCCAGCTCACCACTTGGCCAGGGGGTAGAGGGGGAGCAGTTCTTC,CASSPLGQGVEGEQFF
TRBJ1-1,TRBV5-1,NA,NA,TGCGCCAGCAGCTTGGAACCAGGGTCATACACTGAAGCTTTCTTT,CASSLEPGSYTEAFF
TRBJ1-1,TRBV4-3,NA,NA,TGCGCCAGCAGCCTCTGGACGGGTAGGAACACTGAAGCTTTCTTT,CASSLWTGRNTEAFF
TRBJ1-3,TRBV19,NA,TRBD1,TGTGCCAGTAGTCCCTGGGACAGGGCACTCGGAAACACCATATATTTT,CASSPWDRALGNTIYF
TRBJ1-4,TRBV5-4,NA,NA,TGTGCCAGCAGCTTGGCCGTCGGCAGTGGGGAAAAACTGTTTTTT,CASSLAVGSGEKLFF
TRBJ2-5,TRBV27,NA,NA,TGTGCCAGCAGTTCCGGGACACGACGCCAAGAGACCCAGTACTTC,CASSSGTRRQETQYF
TRBJ2-1,TRBV5-1,NA,NA,TGCGCCAGCAGCTTTTTGTCGGGAAGCTCCTACAATGAGCAGTTCTTC,CASSFLSGSSYNEQFF
TRBJ2-2,TRBV5-5,NA,TRBD1,TGTGCCAGCAGCTTGGCAGGGGGCGACACCGGGGAGCTGTTTTTT,CASSLAGGDTGELFF
TRBJ2-5,TRBV9,NA,TRBD2,TGTGCCAGCAGCCGGGGGGGAGAGACCCAGTACTTC,CASSRGGETQYF
TRBJ1-1,TRBV5-1,NA,TRBD1,TGCGCCAGCAGCCAGGACAGGGTTAGACCTTTCTTT,CASSQDRVRPFF
TRBJ2-7,TRBV5-5,few,NA,TGTGCCAGCAGCCTCCGCGGGGGCCACGAGCAGTACTTC,CASSLRGGHEQYF
TRBJ1-2,TRBV11-2,NA,NA,TGTGCCAGCAGCGTAGGGGAGGGCTATGGCTACACCTTC,CASSVGEGYGYTF
TRBJ2-3,TRBV9,NA,NA,TGTGCCAGCAGCGTATCGGTGCTCACAGATACGCAGTATTTT,CASSVSVLTDTQYF
TRBJ2-3,TRBV28,NA,NA,TGTGCCAGCAGTTTATTTCCGGGCCGCACAGATACGCAGTATTTT,CASSLFPGRTDTQYF
TRBJ2-3,TRBV2,NA,TRBD1,TGTGCCAGCAGTGAGAACAGGGGAGGCACAGATACGCAGTATTTT,CASSENRGGTDTQYF
TRBJ2-5,TRBV5-1,NA,TRBD2,TGCGCCAGCAGCTTGGCAGGGACTAGCGGGGGGTACCAAGAGACCCAGTACTTC,CASSLAGTSGGYQETQYF
TRBJ2-7,TRBV2,NA,NA,TGTGCCAGCAGTGAAGCGCTACGGACAGCCTACGAGCAGTACTTC,CASSEALRTAYEQYF
TRBJ2-7,TRBV7-2,NA,TRBD1,TGTGCCAGCAGTTATACCGGGACAGGGGGCGAGGAGCAGTACTTC,CASSYTGTGGEEQYF
TRBJ1-2,TRBV4-2,NA,NA,TGTGCCAGCAGCCAAGAGGCACAAACCTATGGCTACACCTTC,CASSQEAQTYGYTF
TRBJ1-1,TRBV5-1,few,NA,TGCGCCAGCAGCCTTACAGACAAAGAAGCTTTCTTT,CASSLTDKEAFF
TRBJ1-2,TRBV19,NA,NA,TGTGCCAGTAGTATCGGGCCGGAAGAGGCCCCAGCATCTGCGAGGTACACCTTC,CASSIGPEEAPASARYTF
TRBJ1-4,TRBV5-6,NA,NA,TGTGCCAGCAGCACCAGACCCCTCCGGGGGGTAAGTGAAAAACTGTTTTTT,CASSTRPLRGVSEKLFF
TRBJ2-1,TRBV25-1,NA,TRBD2,TGTGCCAGCAGTGAATTTCAGGCGATAGCGGGGGGCAATGAGCAGTTCTTC,CASSEFQAIAGGNEQFF
TRBJ1-3,TRBV4-2,once,NA,TGTGCCAGCAGCCAAGCCCACGGGGCCGGCTCTGGAAACACCATATATTTT,CASSQAHGAGSGNTIYF
TRBJ2-1,TRBV4-2,NA,NA,TGTGCCAGCAGCCCGTCGGCAGGGTGGTCCTACAATGAGCAGTTCTTC,CASSPSAGWSYNEQFF